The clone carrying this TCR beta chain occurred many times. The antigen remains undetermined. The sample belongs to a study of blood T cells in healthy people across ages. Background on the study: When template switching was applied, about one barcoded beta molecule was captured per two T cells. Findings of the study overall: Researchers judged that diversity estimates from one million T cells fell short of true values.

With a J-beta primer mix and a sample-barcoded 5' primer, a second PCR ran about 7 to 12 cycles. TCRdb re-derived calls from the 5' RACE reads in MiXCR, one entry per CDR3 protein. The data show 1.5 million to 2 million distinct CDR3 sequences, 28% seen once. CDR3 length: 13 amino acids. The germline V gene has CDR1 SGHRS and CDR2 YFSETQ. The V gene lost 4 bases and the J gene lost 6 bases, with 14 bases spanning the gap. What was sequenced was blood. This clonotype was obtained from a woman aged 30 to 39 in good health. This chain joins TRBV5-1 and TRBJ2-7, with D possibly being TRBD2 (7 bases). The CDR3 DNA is TGCGCCAGCAGCGAGGGAGGGGGAACCGAGCAGTACTTC. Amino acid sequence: CASSEGGGTEQYF.